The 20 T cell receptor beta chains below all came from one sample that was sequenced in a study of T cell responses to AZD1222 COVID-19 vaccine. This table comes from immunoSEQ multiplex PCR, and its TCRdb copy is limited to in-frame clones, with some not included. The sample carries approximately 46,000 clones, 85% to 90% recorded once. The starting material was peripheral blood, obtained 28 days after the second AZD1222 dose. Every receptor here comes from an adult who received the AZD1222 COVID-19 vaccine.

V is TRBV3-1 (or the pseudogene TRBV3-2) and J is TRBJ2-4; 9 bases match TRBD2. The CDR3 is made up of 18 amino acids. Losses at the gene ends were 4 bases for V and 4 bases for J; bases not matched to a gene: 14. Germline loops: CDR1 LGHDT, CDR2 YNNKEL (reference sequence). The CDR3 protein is CASSPLGGSGSSKNIQYF. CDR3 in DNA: TGTGCCAGCAGCCCCTTGGGGGGTAGCGGGAGTTCGAAAAACATTCAGTACTTC.

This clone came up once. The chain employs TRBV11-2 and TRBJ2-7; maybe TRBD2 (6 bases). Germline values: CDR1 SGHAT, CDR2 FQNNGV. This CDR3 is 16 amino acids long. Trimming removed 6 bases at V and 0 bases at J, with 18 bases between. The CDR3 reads CASRTIGGIHSYEQYF. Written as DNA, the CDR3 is TGTGCCAGCAGAACAATTGGCGGGATTCACTCCTACGAGCAGTACTTC. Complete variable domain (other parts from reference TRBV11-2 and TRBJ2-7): EAGVAQSPRYKIIEKRQSVAFWCNPISGHATLYWYQQILGQGPKLLIQFQNNGVVDDSQLPKDRFSAERLKGVDSTLKIQPAKLEDSAVYLCASRTIGGIHSYEQYFGPGTRLTVT.

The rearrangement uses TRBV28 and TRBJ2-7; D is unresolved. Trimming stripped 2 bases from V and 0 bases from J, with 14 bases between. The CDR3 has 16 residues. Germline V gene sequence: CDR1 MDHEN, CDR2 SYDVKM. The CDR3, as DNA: TGTGCCAGCAGTTTACGCCTGGTGGCTAGCTCCTACGAGCAGTACTTC. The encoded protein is CASSLRLVASSYEQYF.

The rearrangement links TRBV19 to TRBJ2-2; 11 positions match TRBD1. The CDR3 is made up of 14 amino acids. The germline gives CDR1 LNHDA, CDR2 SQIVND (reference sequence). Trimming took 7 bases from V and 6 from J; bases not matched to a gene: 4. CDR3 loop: CASMRDRGAGELFF. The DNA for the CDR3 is TGTGCCAGTATGAGGGACAGGGGGGCCGGGGAGCTGTTTTTT.

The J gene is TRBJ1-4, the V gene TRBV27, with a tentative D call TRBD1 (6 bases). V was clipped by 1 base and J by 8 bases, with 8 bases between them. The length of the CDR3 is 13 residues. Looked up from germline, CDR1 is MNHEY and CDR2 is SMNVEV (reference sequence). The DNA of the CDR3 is TGTGCCAGCAGTTTATGGGGGCAGGAAAAACTGTTTTTT. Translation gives CASSLWGQEKLFF.

CDR3 in amino acids: CAWSVNGLARLSYEQYF. CDR3 nucleotide sequence: TGTGCCTGGAGTGTAAACGGCCTAGCGCGGTTGTCCTACGAGCAGTACTTC. The chain uses TRBV30 and TRBJ2-7; TRBD2 is a possible D gene (6 bases). V was pared by 0 bases and J by 1 base, with 19 bases between. Germline assignment: CDR1 GTSNPN and CDR2 SVGIG (reference sequence). The CDR3 is 17 amino acids.

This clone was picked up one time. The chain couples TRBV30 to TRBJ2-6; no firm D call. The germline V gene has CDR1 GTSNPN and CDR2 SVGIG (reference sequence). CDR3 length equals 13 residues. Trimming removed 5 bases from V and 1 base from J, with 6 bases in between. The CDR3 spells CAWGTSGANVLTF. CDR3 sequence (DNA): TGTGCCTGGGGTACGTCTGGGGCCAACGTCCTGACTTTC.

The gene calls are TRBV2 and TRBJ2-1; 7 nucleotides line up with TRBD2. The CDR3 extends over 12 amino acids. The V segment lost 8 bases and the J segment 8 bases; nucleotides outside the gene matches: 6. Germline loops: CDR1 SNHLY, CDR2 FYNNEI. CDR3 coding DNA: TGTGCCAGCGCCTCGACTAGCCATGAGCAGTTCTTC. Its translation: CASASTSHEQFF.

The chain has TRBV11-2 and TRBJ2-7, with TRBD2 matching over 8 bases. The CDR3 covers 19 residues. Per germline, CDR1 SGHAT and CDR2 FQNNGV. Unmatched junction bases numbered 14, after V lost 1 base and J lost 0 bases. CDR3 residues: CASSLGPVGFSGSSYEQYF. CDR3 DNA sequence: TGTGCCAGCAGCTTAGGTCCGGTGGGATTCAGCGGGAGCTCCTACGAGCAGTACTTC.

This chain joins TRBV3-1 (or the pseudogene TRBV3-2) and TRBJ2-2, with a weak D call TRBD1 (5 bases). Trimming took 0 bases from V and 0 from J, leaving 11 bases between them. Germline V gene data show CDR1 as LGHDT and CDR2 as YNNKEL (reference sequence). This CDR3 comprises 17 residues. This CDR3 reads CASSQDRAGTNTGELFF. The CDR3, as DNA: TGTGCCAGCAGCCAAGATAGGGCAGGGACGAACACCGGGGAGCTGTTTTTT.

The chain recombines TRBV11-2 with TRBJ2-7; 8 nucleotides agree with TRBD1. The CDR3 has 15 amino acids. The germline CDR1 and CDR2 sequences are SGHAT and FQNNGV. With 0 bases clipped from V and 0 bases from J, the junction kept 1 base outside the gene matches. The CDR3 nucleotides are TGTGCCAGCAGCTTAGAACAGGGGGGCTCCTACGAGCAGTACTTC. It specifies CASSLEQGGSYEQYF.

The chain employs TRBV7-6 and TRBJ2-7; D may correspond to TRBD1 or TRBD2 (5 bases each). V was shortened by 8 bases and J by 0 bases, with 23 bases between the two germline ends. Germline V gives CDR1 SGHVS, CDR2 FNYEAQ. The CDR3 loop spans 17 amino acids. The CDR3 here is CASPRGAGPQSSYEQYF. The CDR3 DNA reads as TGTGCCAGCCCCCGAGGGGCGGGCCCACAGAGCTCCTACGAGCAGTACTTC.

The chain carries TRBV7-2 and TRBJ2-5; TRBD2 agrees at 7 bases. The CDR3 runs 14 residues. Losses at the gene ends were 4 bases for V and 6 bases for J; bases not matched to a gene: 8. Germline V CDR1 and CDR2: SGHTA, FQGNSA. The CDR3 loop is CASSSVGGVKTQYF. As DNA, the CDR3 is TGTGCCAGCAGCTCGGTGGGGGGGGTAAAGACCCAGTACTTC.

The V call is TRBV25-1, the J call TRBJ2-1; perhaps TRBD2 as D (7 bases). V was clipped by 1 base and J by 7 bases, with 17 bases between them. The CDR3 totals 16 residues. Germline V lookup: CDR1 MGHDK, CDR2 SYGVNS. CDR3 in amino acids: CASSEWGAGVENEQFF. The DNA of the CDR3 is TGTGCCAGCAGTGAATGGGGGGCGGGAGTCGAAAATGAGCAGTTCTTC.

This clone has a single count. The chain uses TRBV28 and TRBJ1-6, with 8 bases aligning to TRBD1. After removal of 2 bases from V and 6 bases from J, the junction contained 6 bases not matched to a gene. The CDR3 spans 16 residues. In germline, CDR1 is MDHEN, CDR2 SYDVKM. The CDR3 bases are TGTGCCAGCAGTTTAGCCCGAGGACAGGGTAATTCACCCCTCCACTTT. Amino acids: CASSLARGQGNSPLHF.

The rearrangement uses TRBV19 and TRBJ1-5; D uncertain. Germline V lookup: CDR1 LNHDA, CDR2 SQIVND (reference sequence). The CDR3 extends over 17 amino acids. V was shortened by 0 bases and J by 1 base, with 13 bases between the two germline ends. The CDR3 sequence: CASSIDLVRMSNQPQHF. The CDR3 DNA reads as TGTGCCAGTAGTATAGATCTGGTCAGGATGAGCAATCAGCCCCAGCATTTT. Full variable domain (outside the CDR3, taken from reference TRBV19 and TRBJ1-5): DGGITQSPKYLFRKEGQNVTLSCEQNLNHDAMYWYRQDPGQGLRLIYYSQIVNDFQKGDIAEGYSVSREKKESFPLTVTSAQKNPTAFYLCASSIDLVRMSNQPQHFGDGTRLSIL.

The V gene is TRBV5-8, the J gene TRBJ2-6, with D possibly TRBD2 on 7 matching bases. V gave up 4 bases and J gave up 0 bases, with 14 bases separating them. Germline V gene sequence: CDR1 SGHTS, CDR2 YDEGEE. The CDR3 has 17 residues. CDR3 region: CASSPWGGFSGANVLTF. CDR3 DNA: TGTGCCAGCAGCCCCTGGGGGGGCTTCTCTGGGGCCAACGTCCTGACTTTC.

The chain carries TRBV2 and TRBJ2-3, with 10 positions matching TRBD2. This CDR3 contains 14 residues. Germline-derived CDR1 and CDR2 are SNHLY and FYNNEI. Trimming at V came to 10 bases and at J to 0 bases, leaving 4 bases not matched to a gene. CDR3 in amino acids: CATRTSGSTDTQYF. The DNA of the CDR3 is TGTGCCACCCGGACTAGCGGTAGCACAGATACGCAGTATTTT.

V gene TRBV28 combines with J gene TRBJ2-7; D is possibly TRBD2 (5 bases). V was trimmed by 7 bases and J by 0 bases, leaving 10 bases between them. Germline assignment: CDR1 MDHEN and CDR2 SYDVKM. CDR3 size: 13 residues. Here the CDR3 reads CASNPGSSYEQYF. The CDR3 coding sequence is TGTGCCAGCAACCCGGGGTCCTCCTACGAGCAGTACTTC.

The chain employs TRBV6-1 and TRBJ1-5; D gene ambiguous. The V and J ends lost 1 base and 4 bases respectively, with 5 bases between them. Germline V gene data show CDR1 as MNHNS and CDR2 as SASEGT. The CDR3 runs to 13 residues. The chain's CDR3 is CASSEVRNQPQHF. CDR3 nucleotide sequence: TGTGCCAGCAGTGAAGTGAGAAATCAGCCCCAGCATTTT.